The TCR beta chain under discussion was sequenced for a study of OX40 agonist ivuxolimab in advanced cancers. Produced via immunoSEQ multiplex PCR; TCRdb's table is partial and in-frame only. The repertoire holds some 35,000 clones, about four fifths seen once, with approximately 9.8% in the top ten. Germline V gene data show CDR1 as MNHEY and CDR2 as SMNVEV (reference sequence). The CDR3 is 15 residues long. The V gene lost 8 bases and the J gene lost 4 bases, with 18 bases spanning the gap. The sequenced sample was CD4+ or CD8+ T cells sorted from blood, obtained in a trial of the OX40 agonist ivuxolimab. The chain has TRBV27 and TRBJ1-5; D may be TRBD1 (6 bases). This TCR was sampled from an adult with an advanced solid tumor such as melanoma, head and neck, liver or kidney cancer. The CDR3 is CASGASGALNQPQHF. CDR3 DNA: TGTGCCAGCGGTGCCTCAGGGGCTCTTAATCAGCCCCAGCATTTT.